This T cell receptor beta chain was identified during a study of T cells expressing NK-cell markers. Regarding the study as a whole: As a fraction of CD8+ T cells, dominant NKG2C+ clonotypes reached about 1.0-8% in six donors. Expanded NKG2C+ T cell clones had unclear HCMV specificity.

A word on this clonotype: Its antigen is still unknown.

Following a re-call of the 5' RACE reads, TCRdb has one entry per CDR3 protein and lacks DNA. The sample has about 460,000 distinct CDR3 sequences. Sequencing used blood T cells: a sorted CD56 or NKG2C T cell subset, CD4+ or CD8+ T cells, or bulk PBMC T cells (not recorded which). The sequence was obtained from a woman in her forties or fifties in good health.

CDR3 sequence: CATSRDLIQTQYF. This chain connects TRBV15 to TRBJ2-5. Germline V gene data show CDR1 as LNHNV and CDR2 as YYDKDF (reference sequence). There are 13 residues in the CDR3. Combining the CDR3 with reference TRBV15 and TRBJ2-5 gives the whole variable domain DAMVIQNPRYQVTQFGKPVTLSCSQTLNHNVMYWYQQKSSQAPKLLFHYYDKDFNNEADTPDNFQSRRPNTSFCFLDIRSPGLGDTAMYLCATSRDLIQTQYFGPGTRLLVL.